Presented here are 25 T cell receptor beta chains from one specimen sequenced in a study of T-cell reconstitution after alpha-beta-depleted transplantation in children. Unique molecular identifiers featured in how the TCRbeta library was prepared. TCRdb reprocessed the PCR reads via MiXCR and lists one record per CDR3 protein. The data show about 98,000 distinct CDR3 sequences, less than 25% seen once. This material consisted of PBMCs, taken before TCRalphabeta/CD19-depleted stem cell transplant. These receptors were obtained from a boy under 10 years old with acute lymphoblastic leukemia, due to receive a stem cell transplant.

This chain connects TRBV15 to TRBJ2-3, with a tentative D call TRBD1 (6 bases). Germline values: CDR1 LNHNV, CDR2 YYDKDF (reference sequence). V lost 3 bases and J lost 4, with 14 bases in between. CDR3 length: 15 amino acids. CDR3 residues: CATSRGAGDSDTQYF. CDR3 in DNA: TGTGCCACCAGCAGGGGGGCAGGGGATTCAGATACGCAGTATTTT.

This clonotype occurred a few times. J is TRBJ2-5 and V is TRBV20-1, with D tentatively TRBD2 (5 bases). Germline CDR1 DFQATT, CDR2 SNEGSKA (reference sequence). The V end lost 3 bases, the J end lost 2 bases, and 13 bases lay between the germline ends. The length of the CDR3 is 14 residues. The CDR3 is CSASRGVGQETQYF. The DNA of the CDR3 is TGCAGTGCTAGTCGGGGAGTGGGGCAAGAGACCCAGTACTTC.

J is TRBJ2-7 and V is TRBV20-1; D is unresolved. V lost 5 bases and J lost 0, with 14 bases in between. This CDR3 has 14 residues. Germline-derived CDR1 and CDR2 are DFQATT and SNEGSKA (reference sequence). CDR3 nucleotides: TGCAGTGCTCCTCCGCCGATGGCCTCCTACGAGCAGTACTTC. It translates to CSAPPPMASYEQYF.

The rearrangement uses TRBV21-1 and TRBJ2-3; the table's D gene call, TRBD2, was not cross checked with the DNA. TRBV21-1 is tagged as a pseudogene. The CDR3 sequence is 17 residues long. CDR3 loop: CASSKLLAEVFRDTQYF. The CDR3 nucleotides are TGTGCCAGCAGCAAGCTCCTAGCGGAAGTCTTTAGGGATACGCAGTATTTT.

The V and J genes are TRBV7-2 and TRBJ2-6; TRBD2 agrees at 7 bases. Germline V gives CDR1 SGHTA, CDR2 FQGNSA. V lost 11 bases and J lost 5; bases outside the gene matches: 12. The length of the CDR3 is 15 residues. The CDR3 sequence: CAERGGERRANVLTF. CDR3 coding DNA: TGTGCCGAGAGGGGAGGGGAGCGGCGGGCCAACGTCCTGACTTTC.

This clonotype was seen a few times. The CDR3 sequence: CSVEGLAGGEQYF. The CDR3 DNA reads as TGCAGCGTTGAAGGGCTAGCGGGAGGCGAGCAGTACTTC. The gene calls are TRBV29-1 and TRBJ2-7, with 11 bases fitting TRBD2. This CDR3 has 13 amino acids. Looked up from germline, CDR1 is SQVTM and CDR2 is ANQGSEA. The V gene end was trimmed by 1 base and the J gene end by 6 bases; junction bases not matched to a gene: 2.

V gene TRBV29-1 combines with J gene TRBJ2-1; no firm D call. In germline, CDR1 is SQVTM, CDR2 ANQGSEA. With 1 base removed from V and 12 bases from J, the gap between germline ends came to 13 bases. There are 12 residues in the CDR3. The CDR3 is CSVEVGAFGQFF. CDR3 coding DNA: TGCAGCGTTGAAGTAGGCGCATTCGGGCAGTTCTTC.

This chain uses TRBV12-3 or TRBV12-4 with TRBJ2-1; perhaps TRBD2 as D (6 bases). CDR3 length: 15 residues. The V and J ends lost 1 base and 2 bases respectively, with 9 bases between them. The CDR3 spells CASSLDGGAYNEQFF. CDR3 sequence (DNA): TGTGCCAGCAGTTTAGACGGAGGGGCCTACAATGAGCAGTTCTTC.

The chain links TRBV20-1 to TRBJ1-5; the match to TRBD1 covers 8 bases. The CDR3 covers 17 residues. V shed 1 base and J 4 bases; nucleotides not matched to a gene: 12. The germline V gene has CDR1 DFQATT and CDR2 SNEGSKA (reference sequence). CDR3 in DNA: TGCAGTGCTAGAGTCGCTGGTGGGACAGGAGTTAATCAGCCCCAGCATTTT. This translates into CSARVAGGTGVNQPQHF.

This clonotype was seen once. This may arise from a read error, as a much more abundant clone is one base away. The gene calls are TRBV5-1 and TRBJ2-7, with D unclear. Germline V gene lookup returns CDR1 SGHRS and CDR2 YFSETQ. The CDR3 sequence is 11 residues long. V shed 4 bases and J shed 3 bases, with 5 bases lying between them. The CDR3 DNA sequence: TGCGCCAGCAGCGGAAACTACGAGCAGTACTTC. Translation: CASSGNYEQYF.

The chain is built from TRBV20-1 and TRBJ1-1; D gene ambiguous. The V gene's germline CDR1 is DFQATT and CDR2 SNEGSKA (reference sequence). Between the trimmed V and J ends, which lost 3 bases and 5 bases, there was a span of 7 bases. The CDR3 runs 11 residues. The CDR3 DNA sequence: TGCAGTGCTAGCCGCGGGACTGAAGCTTTCTTT. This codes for CSASRGTEAFF.

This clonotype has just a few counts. As DNA, the CDR3 is TGCAGTGCTAGAGATGGACAGCAGGAGACCCAGTACTTC. Translation: CSARDGQQETQYF. The chain has TRBV20-1 and TRBJ2-5; D is possibly TRBD1 (6 bases). Trimming removed 0 bases from V and 5 bases from J, with 10 bases in between. CDR3 size: 13 residues. Germline CDR1 DFQATT, CDR2 SNEGSKA (reference sequence).

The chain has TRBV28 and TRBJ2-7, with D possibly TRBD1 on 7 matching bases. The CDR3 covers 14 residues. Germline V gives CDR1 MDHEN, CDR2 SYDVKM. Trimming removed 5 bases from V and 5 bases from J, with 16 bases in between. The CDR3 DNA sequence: TGTGCCAGCAGTGACCTGACAGGGACTGACGAGCAGTACTTC. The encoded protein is CASSDLTGTDEQYF.

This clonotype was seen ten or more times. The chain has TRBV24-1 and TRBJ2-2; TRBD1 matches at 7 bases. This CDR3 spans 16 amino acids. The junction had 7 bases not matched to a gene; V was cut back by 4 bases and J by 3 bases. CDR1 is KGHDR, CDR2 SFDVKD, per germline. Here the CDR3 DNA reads TGTGCCACCAGTGACGAACAGGGGACGTACACCGGGGAGCTGTTTTTT. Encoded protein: CATSDEQGTYTGELFF.

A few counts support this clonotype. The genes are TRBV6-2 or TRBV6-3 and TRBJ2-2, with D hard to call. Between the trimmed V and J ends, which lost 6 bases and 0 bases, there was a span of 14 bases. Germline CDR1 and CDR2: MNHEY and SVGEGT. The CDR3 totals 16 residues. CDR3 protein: CASSYRLGANTGELFF. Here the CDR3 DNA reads TGTGCCAGCAGCTATAGACTCGGCGCGAACACCGGGGAGCTGTTTTTT.

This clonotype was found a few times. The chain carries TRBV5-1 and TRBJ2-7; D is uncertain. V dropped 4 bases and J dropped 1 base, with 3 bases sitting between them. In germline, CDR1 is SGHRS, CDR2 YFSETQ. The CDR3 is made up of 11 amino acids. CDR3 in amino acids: CASSQSYEQYF. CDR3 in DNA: TGCGCCAGCAGCCAGTCCTACGAGCAGTACTTC.

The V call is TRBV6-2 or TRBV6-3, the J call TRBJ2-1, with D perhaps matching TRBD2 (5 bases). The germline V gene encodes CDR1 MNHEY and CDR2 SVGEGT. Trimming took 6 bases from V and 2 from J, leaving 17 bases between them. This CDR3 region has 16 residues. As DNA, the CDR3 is TGTGCCAGCAGCTTTTTAAGCGGAGCCACCTACAATGAGCAGTTCTTC. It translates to CASSFLSGATYNEQFF.

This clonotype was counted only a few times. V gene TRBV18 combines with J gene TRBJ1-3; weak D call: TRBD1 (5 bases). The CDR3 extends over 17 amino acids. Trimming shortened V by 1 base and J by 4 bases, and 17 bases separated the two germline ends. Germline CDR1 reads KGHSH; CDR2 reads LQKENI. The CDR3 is CASSPLGSRAAGNTIYF. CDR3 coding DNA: TGTGCCAGCTCACCACTCGGGAGCAGGGCGGCAGGAAACACCATATATTTT.

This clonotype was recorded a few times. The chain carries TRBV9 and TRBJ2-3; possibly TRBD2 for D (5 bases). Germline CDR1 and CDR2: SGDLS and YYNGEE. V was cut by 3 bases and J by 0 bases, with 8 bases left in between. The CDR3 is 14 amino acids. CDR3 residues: CASSGRLSTDTQYF. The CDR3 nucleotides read TGTGCCAGCAGCGGGAGGCTGAGCACAGATACGCAGTATTTT.

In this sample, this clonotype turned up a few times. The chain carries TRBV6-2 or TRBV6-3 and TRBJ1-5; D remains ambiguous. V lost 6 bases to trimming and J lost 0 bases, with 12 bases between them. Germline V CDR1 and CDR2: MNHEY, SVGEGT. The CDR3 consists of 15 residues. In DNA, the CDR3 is TGTGCCAGCAGCCGGACGGTGTATAGCAATCAGCCCCAGCATTTT. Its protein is CASSRTVYSNQPQHF.

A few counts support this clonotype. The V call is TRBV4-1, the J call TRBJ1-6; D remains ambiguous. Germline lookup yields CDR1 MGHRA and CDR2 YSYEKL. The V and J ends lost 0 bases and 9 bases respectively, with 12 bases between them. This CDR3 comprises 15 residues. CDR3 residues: CASSQERSRISPLHF. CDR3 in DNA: TGCGCCAGCAGCCAAGAGAGGTCAAGGATTTCACCCCTCCACTTT.

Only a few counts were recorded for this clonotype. Here the CDR3 reads CASRPARARNYGYTF. For the CDR3, the DNA is TGTGCCAGCAGGCCGGCGAGGGCGCGAAACTATGGCTACACCTTC. This sequence joins TRBV12-3 or TRBV12-4 and TRBJ1-2; D is uncertain. V was clipped by 6 bases and J by 2 bases, with 16 bases between them. The CDR3 contains 15 residues.

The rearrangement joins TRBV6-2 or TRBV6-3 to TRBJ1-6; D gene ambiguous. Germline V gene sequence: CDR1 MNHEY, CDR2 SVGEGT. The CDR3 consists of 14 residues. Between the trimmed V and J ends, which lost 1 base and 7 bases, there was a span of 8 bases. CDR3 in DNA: TGTGCCAGCAGTTACTTCACGCCAAATTCACCCCTCCACTTT. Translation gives CASSYFTPNSPLHF.

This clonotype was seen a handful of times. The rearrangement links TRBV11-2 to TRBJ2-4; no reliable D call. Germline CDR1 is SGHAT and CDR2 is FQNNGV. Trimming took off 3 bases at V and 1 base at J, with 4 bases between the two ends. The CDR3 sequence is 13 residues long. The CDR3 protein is CASSFDAKNIQYF. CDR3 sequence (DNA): TGTGCCAGCAGCTTCGACGCCAAAAACATTCAGTACTTC.

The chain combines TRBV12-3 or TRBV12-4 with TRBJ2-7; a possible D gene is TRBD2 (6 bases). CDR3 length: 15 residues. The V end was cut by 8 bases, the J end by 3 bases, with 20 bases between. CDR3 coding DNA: TGTGCCAGCTCCGACCCGGAGGGTCGGAACTACGAGCAGTACTTC. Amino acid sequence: CASSDPEGRNYEQYF.